This T cell receptor beta chain comes out of a study of T cell changes during pregnancy in multiple sclerosis. Looked up from germline, CDR1 is SGHVS and CDR2 is FQNEAQ. The CDR3 has 18 amino acids. V lost 2 bases to trimming and J lost 7 bases, with 26 bases between them. The data were produced by immunoSEQ multiplex PCR, yet TCRdb's version contains in-frame clones alone and is incomplete. Of more than 65,000 clones detected, just over 90% appear once; the ten largest clones hold 2.5% to 3%. V is TRBV7-8 and J is TRBJ1-2; D is undetermined. Sequencing was performed on peripheral blood, taken in the first trimester of pregnancy. The TCR comes from a female donor with multiple sclerosis, enrolled in a pregnancy study. The CDR3 spells CASSLHREPRTLARGYTF. Here the CDR3 DNA reads TGTGCCAGCAGCTTACATCGGGAACCTAGGACGTTAGCTCGTGGCTACACCTTC.